The T cell receptor beta chain under discussion was sequenced for a study of blood T cells in healthy people across ages. Looking at the study overall: Using template switching, researchers captured about one barcoded beta molecule for each two T cells.

Primed by a sample-barcoded 5' primer and a J-beta primer mix, a second PCR proceeded for 7 to 11 cycles. A single record per CDR3 protein comes from TCRdb applying MiXCR to the 5' RACE reads. This sample has 800,000 to 950,000 distinct CDR3 sequences; roughly 48% occur once, and the top ten carry about an eighth. Sequenced: blood. The sequence was collected from a man aged 30 to 39 in good health.

In DNA, the CDR3 is TGCAGTGCTAGTCCCCAACGGGGACAAGAGACCCAGTACTTC. As protein: CSASPQRGQETQYF. The chain has TRBV20-1 and TRBJ2-7, with D perhaps TRBD2 (5 bases). The J call may be in error: the DNA end matches TRBJ2-5 better. The germline V gene has CDR1 DFQATT and CDR2 SNEGSKA (reference sequence). This CDR3 region has 14 residues.